Described below is a single T cell receptor (beta chain) sequence and its context. Its matching antigen is unknown. A history of autoimmune disease or systemic immunosuppression excluded patients. These data are taken from a study of OX40 agonist ivuxolimab in advanced cancers. Study at large: Patients were treated with intravenous ivuxolimab, dosed at 0.01 to 10 mg/kg and infused every 2 weeks. Study-wide findings and caveats: CD4+ and CD8+ blood T cells expanded clonally by week 6 at 0.1 to 3.0 mg/kg. Compared with CD4+, CD8+ T cells on average had more expanded clones.

TCRdb's copy holds only in-frame clones and misses some; the assay was immunoSEQ multiplex PCR. The sample lists around 53,000 clones, roughly 79% seen once, with less than 2.5% in the top ten. This CDR3 contains 14 residues. Trimming removed 7 bases from V and 2 bases from J; junction bases left unmatched: 7. The germline CDR1 and CDR2 sequences are MNHEY and SVGAGI. Sample: CD4+ or CD8+ T cells sorted from blood, taken in a trial of the OX40 agonist ivuxolimab. The J gene is TRBJ1-2, the V gene TRBV6-5; 7 bases fit TRBD1. The TCR comes from an adult with an advanced solid tumor such as melanoma, head and neck, liver or kidney cancer. Here the CDR3 reads CASNEQGSNYGYTF. For the CDR3, the DNA is TGTGCCAGCAACGAACAGGGGTCCAACTATGGCTACACCTTC.